This T cell receptor beta chain comes out of a study of T cell responses to AZD1222 COVID-19 vaccine. The protocol was immunoSEQ multiplex PCR, while the TCRdb copy is restricted to in-frame clones and leaves out a portion. The sample has over 130,000 clones; less than 95% are singletons. General study points: Reports indicate that nearly half of spike-specific TCRs are directed at unmutated variant regions. Vaccine-related CD4 TCRs covered spike, predominating at 160-218 and 743-854. Two AZD1222 doses significantly raised spike-specific TCR breadth and depth over controls.

The V segment lost 3 bases and the J segment 8 bases; nucleotides outside the gene matches: 9. CDR3 size: 15 residues. CDR1 is WSHSY, CDR2 SAAADI, per germline. In the case of this clone: Its specificity is unknown.

The V and J genes are TRBV10-2 and TRBJ1-2; 10 positions match TRBD1. The input for sequencing was peripheral blood, taken 28 days after the second dose of the MenACWY control vaccine. The source is an adult who received the MenACWY meningococcal vaccine as a control. The CDR3 protein is CASSEFPGTGVGYTF. CDR3 bases: TGCGCCAGCAGTGAATTCCCCGGGACAGGGGTAGGCTACACCTTC.